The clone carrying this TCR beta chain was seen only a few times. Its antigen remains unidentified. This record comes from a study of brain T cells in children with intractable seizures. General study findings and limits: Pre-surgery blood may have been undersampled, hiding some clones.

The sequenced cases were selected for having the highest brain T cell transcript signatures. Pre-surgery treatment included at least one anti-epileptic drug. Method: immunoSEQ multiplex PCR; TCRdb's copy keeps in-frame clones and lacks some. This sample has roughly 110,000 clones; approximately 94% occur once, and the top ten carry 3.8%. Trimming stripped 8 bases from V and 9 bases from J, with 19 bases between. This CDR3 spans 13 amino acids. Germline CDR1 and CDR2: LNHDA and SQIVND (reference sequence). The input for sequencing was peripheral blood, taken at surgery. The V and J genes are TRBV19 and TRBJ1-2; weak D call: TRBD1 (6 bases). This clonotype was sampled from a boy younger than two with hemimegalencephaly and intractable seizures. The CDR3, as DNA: TGTGCCAGTGCCCTCCTGGGGGGCTCACGCTACACCTTC. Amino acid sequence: CASALLGGSRYTF.